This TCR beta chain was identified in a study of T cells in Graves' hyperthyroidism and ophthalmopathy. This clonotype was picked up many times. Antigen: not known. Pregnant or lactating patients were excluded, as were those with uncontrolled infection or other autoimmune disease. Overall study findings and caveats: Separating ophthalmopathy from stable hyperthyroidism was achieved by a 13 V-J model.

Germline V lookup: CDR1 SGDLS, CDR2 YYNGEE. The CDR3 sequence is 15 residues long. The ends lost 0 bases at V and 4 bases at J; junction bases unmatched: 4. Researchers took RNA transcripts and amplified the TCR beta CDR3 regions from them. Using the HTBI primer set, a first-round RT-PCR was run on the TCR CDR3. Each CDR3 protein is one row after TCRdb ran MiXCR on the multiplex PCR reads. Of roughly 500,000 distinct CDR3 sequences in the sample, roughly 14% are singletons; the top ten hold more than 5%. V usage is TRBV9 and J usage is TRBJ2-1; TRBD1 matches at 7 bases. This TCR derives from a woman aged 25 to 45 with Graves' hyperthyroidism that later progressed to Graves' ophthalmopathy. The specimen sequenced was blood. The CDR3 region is CASSVDGRGYNEQFF. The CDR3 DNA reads TGTGCCAGCAGCGTAGACGGCAGGGGGTACAATGAGCAGTTCTTC. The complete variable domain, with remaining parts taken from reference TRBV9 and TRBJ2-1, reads DSGVTQTPKHLITATGQRVTLRCSPRSGDLSVYWYQQSLDQGLQFLIQYYNGEERAKGNILERFSAQQFPDLHSELNLSSLELGDSALYFCASSVDGRGYNEQFFGPGTRLTVL.